The table lists the clone carrying this TCR beta chain with a count of one. These data originate in a study of blood T cell repertoires in COVID-19. Study context: The United States, Italy and Spain provided the acute and convalescent COVID-19 samples.

V trimming: 7 bases; J trimming: 2 bases; junction bases outside the gene matches: 9. The CDR3 has 15 residues. Germline-derived CDR1 and CDR2 are MNHEY and SVGAGI. In the authors' workflow: Estimation of nucleated cell counts relied on the amplification of reference gene primers. The protocol was immunoSEQ multiplex PCR, while the TCRdb copy is restricted to in-frame clones and leaves out a portion. V, J and clone size were drawn from that table, and D and trimming were deduced from the DNA. The sample has tens of thousands of clones; around 90% are singletons. J is TRBJ2-7 and V is TRBV6-5; TRBD1 aligns across 9 bases. Sequenced: peripheral blood. The TCR was taken from a man aged 45 to 65 with acute or convalescent COVID-19. This CDR3 is CASNPTGGLAYEQYF. CDR3 DNA sequence: TGTGCCAGCAACCCGACAGGGGGGTTAGCCTACGAGCAGTACTTC.